This T cell receptor (beta chain) was sequenced for a study of cytomegalovirus exposure and HLA in healthy donors. Vbeta (60) and Jbeta (13) primers were used in the PCR. Data came from immunoSEQ multiplex PCR; TCRdb stores just in-frame clones and leaves some out. The table records 90,000 to 120,000 clones, approximately 84% of them present only once. The CDR3 is 14 amino acids. Germline CDR1 LNHNV, CDR2 YYDKDF (reference sequence). V trimming: 3 bases; J trimming: 4 bases; junction bases outside the gene matches: 5. The source is a man between 25 and 39 years old in good health and CMV-seronegative. Material for sequencing was PBMCs. V gene TRBV15 combines with J gene TRBJ1-1, with 7 positions matching TRBD1. The CDR3 protein is CATSRTGKGTEAFF. CDR3 DNA: TGTGCCACCAGCAGGACAGGGAAGGGCACTGAAGCTTTCTTT.